These 7 T cell receptor beta chains were all obtained from the same sample, sequenced in a study of T cells after yellow fever vaccination. MiXCR, run by TCRdb on the 5' RACE reads, gives a single entry per CDR3 protein. The profile shows over 150,000 distinct CDR3 sequences, more than 5.5% of them singletons. Sequencing used CD4+ T cells sorted from PBMCs, obtained 4 to 6 days after the first yellow fever vaccination. These receptors all come from a young man who received the YFV17D yellow fever vaccine.

This clonotype was picked up many times. The chain has TRBV5-1 and TRBJ2-7; perhaps TRBD2 as D (5 bases). The V and J ends lost 6 bases and 2 bases respectively, with 12 bases between them. The CDR3 is 13 amino acids. Germline loops: CDR1 SGHRS, CDR2 YFSETQ. CDR3 protein: CASTPDWTYEQYF. The CDR3, as DNA: TGCGCCAGCACACCGGACTGGACCTACGAGCAGTACTTC.

The table lists this clonotype with a few counts. The chain combines TRBV5-1 with TRBJ2-5; 8 bases align to TRBD2. The CDR3 runs to 16 residues. J was trimmed by 0 bases and V by 7 bases; bases with no gene match: 11. Germline-derived CDR1 and CDR2 are SGHRS and YFSETQ. The CDR3 loop reads CASGPGAGAYQETQYF. CDR3 nucleotides: TGCGCCAGCGGCCCGGGAGCGGGGGCATACCAAGAGACCCAGTACTTC.

This chain uses TRBV12-3 or TRBV12-4 with TRBJ1-2; TRBD1 is a possible D gene (6 bases). The CDR3 is made up of 12 amino acids. V was shortened by 6 bases and J by 6 bases, with 11 bases between the two germline ends. CDR3 in amino acids: CASSYTGHGYTF. CDR3 sequence (DNA): TGTGCCAGCAGCTATACAGGGCATGGCTACACCTTC.

The V and J genes are TRBV5-1 and TRBJ2-4, with 7 bases lining up with TRBD1. This CDR3 is built from 15 residues. The V gene end was trimmed by 2 bases and the J gene end by 10 bases; junction bases not matched to a gene: 12. The germline V gene has CDR1 SGHRS and CDR2 YFSETQ. The CDR3: CASSFQQGKGGIQYF. CDR3 DNA sequence: TGCGCCAGCAGCTTCCAACAGGGGAAGGGCGGAATTCAGTACTTC.

CDR3 in DNA: TGTGCCAGCAGCAAAGGCGGAACCTACGAGCAGTACGTC. Translating it yields CASSKGGTYEQYV. This chain joins TRBV21-1 and TRBJ2-7. TRBV21-1 is a listed pseudogene. This CDR3 comprises 13 residues.

This clonotype has at least ten counts. This chain connects TRBV6-5 to TRBJ2-7; 9 bases agree with TRBD2. J lost 5 bases, V lost 2 bases, and 13 bases had no gene match. In germline, CDR1 is MNHEY, CDR2 SVGAGI. CDR3 size: 17 residues. The CDR3 sequence: CASSYAPSGAFVHEQYF. CDR3 DNA: TGTGCCAGCAGTTACGCTCCTAGCGGGGCATTCGTACACGAGCAGTACTTC.

This clonotype was counted many times. CDR3 nucleotides: TGTGCCAGCAGTTCCTTAAGCAATCAGCCCCAGCATTTT. The encoded protein is CASSSLSNQPQHF. V gene TRBV9 combines with J gene TRBJ1-5; D is undetermined. Per the germline V gene, CDR1 is SGDLS and CDR2 is YYNGEE. CDR3 length equals 13 residues. V was cut by 5 bases and J by 1 base, with 7 bases left in between.